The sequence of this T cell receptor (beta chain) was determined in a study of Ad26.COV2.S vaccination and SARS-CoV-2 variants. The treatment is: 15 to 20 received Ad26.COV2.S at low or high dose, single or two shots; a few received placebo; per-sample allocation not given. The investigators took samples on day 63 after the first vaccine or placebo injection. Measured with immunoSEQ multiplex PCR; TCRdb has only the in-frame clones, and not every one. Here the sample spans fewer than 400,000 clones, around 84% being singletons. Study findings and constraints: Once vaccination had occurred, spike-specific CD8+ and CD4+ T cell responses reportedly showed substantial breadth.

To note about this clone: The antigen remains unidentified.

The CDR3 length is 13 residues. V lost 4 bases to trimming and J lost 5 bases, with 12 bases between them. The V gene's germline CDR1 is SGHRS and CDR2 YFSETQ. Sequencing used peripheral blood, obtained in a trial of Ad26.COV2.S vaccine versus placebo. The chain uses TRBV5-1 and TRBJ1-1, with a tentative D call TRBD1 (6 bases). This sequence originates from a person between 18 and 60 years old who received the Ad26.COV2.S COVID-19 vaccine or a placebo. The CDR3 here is CASSPARGTEAFF. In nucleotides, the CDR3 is TGCGCCAGCAGCCCGGCCAGGGGAACTGAAGCTTTCTTT.